These 30 T cell receptor beta chains came from one sample sequenced in a study of cytomegalovirus exposure and HLA in healthy donors. The PCR had 60 Vbeta and 13 Jbeta primers. Profiled with immunoSEQ multiplex PCR; TCRdb holds only in-frame clones, not every one. The sample lists approximately 240,000 clones, roughly 91% occurring once. The sequencing input was PBMCs. The source of these receptors is a woman younger than 30 in good health and CMV-seronegative.

The chain uses TRBV7-9 and TRBJ1-2, with 7 bases matching TRBD1. The CDR3 loop spans 14 amino acids. V was clipped by 5 bases and J by 1 base; unmatched bases: 4. CDR1 is SEHNR, CDR2 FQNEAQ, per germline (reference sequence). This CDR3 reads CASSTGQSNYGYTF. As DNA, the CDR3 is TGTGCCAGCAGCACGGGACAGAGTAACTATGGCTACACCTTC. The entire variable domain, with the rest obtained from reference TRBV7-9 and TRBJ1-2, is as follows: DTGVSQNPRHKITKRGQNVTFRCDPISEHNRLYWYRQTLGQGPEFLTYFQNEAQLEKSRLLSDRFSAERPKGSFSTLEIQRTEQGDSAMYLCASSTGQSNYGYTFGSGTRLTVV.

The genes are TRBV2 and TRBJ1-1; D not certain. CDR3 length equals 14 residues. Germline-derived CDR1 and CDR2 are SNHLY and FYNNEI. The ends were cut back, 6 bases at V and 0 bases at J, with 11 bases in the middle. The CDR3 loop reads CASRRLFMNTEAFF. The DNA of the CDR3 is TGTGCCAGCAGGAGGCTGTTCATGAACACTGAAGCTTTCTTT.

V gene TRBV4-2 combines with J gene TRBJ2-1; TRBD2 aligns across 8 bases. This CDR3 comprises 16 residues. Germline assignment: CDR1 LGHNA and CDR2 YNFKEQ. J gave up 3 bases and V 0 bases, and 4 bases lay outside the gene matches. The CDR3: CASSQEERGLYNEQFF. The CDR3 nucleotides read TGTGCCAGCAGCCAAGAGGAGCGGGGGCTCTACAATGAGCAGTTCTTC.

The CDR3 DNA reads as TGCGCCAGCAGCCAAGATCCTTCGGGACTAGGGTACGTCTACAATGAGCAGTTCTTC. The encoded protein is CASSQDPSGLGYVYNEQFF. The rearrangement uses TRBV4-3 and TRBJ2-1; 8 bases map to TRBD2. The CDR3 is made up of 19 amino acids. Per the germline V gene, CDR1 is LGHNA and CDR2 is YSLEER. With 0 bases clipped from V and 3 bases from J, the junction kept 13 bases outside the gene matches.

This clone was seen just once. The chain is built from TRBV5-1 and TRBJ2-7; tentative D call: TRBD1 (6 bases). Germline CDR1 is SGHRS and CDR2 is YFSETQ. This CDR3 comprises 15 residues. The V end was cut by 0 bases, the J end by 2 bases, with 12 bases between. The CDR3 loop reads CASSLDGGLAYEQYF. The CDR3 DNA is TGCGCCAGCAGCTTGGATGGGGGCCTGGCCTACGAGCAGTACTTC.

The J gene is TRBJ2-1, the V gene TRBV7-2, with D possibly TRBD2 on 7 matching bases. This CDR3 contains 16 residues. The germline V gene encodes CDR1 SGHTA and CDR2 FQGNSA. V was pared by 0 bases and J by 6 bases, with 15 bases between. DNA for the CDR3: TGTGCCAGCAGCTTAGCGGGGGGGGCTTTAATCAATGAGCAGTTCTTC. It yields the protein CASSLAGGALINEQFF.

The chain uses TRBV6-1 and TRBJ2-7; 7 positions agree with TRBD1. CDR3 length: 12 amino acids. V trimming: 8 bases; J trimming: 2 bases; junction bases outside the gene matches: 3. The V gene's germline CDR1 is MNHNS and CDR2 SASEGT. CDR3 sequence reads: CASLGTAYEQYF. The CDR3 bases are TGTGCCAGCTTGGGGACAGCCTACGAGCAGTACTTC.

The V and J genes are TRBV4-1 and TRBJ1-6; D is uncertain. The V gene's germline CDR1 is MGHRA and CDR2 YSYEKL. V was shortened by 4 bases and J by 0 bases, with 7 bases between the two germline ends. The CDR3 runs to 15 residues. The CDR3 protein is CASSRLGSYNSPLHF. The CDR3 bases are TGCGCCAGCAGCCGACTCGGCTCCTATAATTCACCCCTCCACTTT.

This clone was seen only once. The rearrangement links TRBV29-1 to TRBJ1-3; D is unclear. The ends were cut back, 7 bases at V and 0 bases at J, with 13 bases in the middle. Per germline, CDR1 SQVTM and CDR2 ANQGSEA. The CDR3 is 14 residues long. CDR3: CSAGGPASGNTIYF. DNA of the CDR3: TGCAGCGCCGGCGGGCCAGCCTCTGGAAACACCATATATTTT.

This chain links TRBV19 with TRBJ2-7; TRBD1 aligns across 7 bases. There are 12 residues in the CDR3. The germline gives CDR1 LNHDA, CDR2 SQIVND (reference sequence). Unmatched junction bases numbered 4, after V lost 10 bases and J lost 1 base. The CDR3 DNA reads TGTGCCATCCCGGGACAGTCCTACGAGCAGTACTTC. It yields the protein CAIPGQSYEQYF.

The chain employs TRBV4-2 and TRBJ1-3, with TRBD1 matching 7 bases. V lost 5 bases and J lost 7; bases outside the gene matches: 8. Germline CDR1 reads LGHNA; CDR2 reads YNFKEQ. The CDR3 covers 14 residues. Here the CDR3 DNA reads TGTGCCAGCAGCACTGACAGGGCCGGGAACACCATATATTTT. It is translated as CASSTDRAGNTIYF.

DNA for the CDR3: TGCGCCAGCAGACCCGGGACTAGCGCTAACAATGAGCAGTTCTTC. Amino acids: CASRPGTSANNEQFF. This sequence joins TRBV4-1 and TRBJ2-1; 10 bases fit TRBD2. V shed 6 bases, J shed 5 bases, and the junction held 7 bases outside the gene matches. This CDR3 spans 15 amino acids. Germline-derived CDR1 and CDR2 are MGHRA and YSYEKL.

The chain has TRBV19 and TRBJ2-1, with TRBD2 matching over 10 bases. The CDR3 sequence is 14 residues long. Germline loops: CDR1 LNHDA, CDR2 SQIVND (reference sequence). V shed 5 bases and J 6 bases; nucleotides not matched to a gene: 4. CDR3 coding DNA: TGTGCCAGTAGTCGAGCGGGAGGGACCAATGAGCAGTTCTTC. The encoded protein is CASSRAGGTNEQFF.

This sequence joins TRBV11-3 and TRBJ1-6; TRBD1 aligns across 9 bases. Germline trimming cut 5 bases from V and 7 bases from J; bases unmatched to any gene: 9. The CDR3 loop spans 16 amino acids. The germline CDR1 and CDR2 sequences are SGHNT and YENEEA. DNA for the CDR3: TGTGCCAGCAGCCCCGGGACAGGGCAGAGGAATTCACCCCTCCACTTT. It encodes CASSPGTGQRNSPLHF.

The chain combines TRBV18 with TRBJ1-5; tentatively, D is TRBD1 (5 bases). In germline, CDR1 is KGHSH, CDR2 LQKENI. The CDR3 contains 13 residues. V was cut by 5 bases and J by 4 bases, with 9 bases left in between. The CDR3 reads CASSTDKNQPQHF. For the CDR3, the DNA is TGTGCCAGCTCAACGGACAAGAATCAGCCCCAGCATTTT.

V is TRBV7-2 and J is TRBJ2-3; a possible D gene is TRBD1 (5 bases). Germline V CDR1 and CDR2: SGHTA, FQGNSA. V lost 2 bases and J lost 5, with 11 bases in between. CDR3 length equals 14 residues. The CDR3 reads CASSLQGVQDTQYF. CDR3 sequence (DNA): TGTGCCAGCAGCTTACAGGGTGTGCAAGATACGCAGTATTTT.

This clone was observed a few times. The V call is TRBV5-1, the J call TRBJ2-5, with TRBD1 as a possible D gene (7 bases). The germline V gene has CDR1 SGHRS and CDR2 YFSETQ. The V end was cut by 4 bases, the J end by 5 bases, with 21 bases between. This CDR3 spans 16 amino acids. CDR3 residues: CASSRGTVASGETQYF. The DNA of the CDR3 is TGCGCCAGCAGCCGGGGGACAGTCGCCTCGGGGGAGACCCAGTACTTC.

The genes are TRBV2 and TRBJ1-1; TRBD1 matches at 7 bases. The CDR3 runs 14 residues. Looked up from germline, CDR1 is SNHLY and CDR2 is FYNNEI. V lost 6 bases, J lost 4 bases, and 8 bases stayed unmatched. CDR3 bases: TGTGCCAGCAGGTTACAGGGGAAGGGCACTGAAGCTTTCTTT. This codes for CASRLQGKGTEAFF.

The chain couples TRBV5-1 to TRBJ2-7; 8 nucleotides agree with TRBD2. The CDR3 consists of 16 residues. Germline CDR1 and CDR2: SGHRS and YFSETQ. After removal of 0 bases from V and 0 bases from J, the junction contained 5 bases not matched to a gene. The CDR3 region is CASSLDIAGSSYEQYF. DNA for the CDR3: TGCGCCAGCAGCTTGGATATAGCGGGGAGCTCCTACGAGCAGTACTTC.

This chain joins TRBV6-6 and TRBJ2-7, with D maybe TRBD1 (5 bases). CDR3 length: 14 residues. Germline-derived CDR1 and CDR2 are MNHNY and SVGAGI (reference sequence). V was pared by 6 bases and J by 2 bases, with 14 bases between. The CDR3: CASSVWTPTYEQYF. DNA for the CDR3: TGTGCCAGCAGCGTATGGACACCCACCTACGAGCAGTACTTC.

This chain connects TRBV28 to TRBJ1-1; D remains unclear. The germline gives CDR1 MDHEN, CDR2 SYDVKM. The CDR3 length is 13 residues. V was shortened by 1 base and J by 4 bases, with 7 bases between the two germline ends. As DNA, the CDR3 is TGTGCCAGCAGTTTATTTGTCCGCACTGAAGCTTTCTTT. This codes for CASSLFVRTEAFF.

The J gene is TRBJ2-1, the V gene TRBV30; TRBD2 aligns across 9 bases. V was pared by 4 bases and J by 8 bases, with 12 bases of the junction left unmatched. CDR3 length: 15 amino acids. CDR1 is GTSNPN, CDR2 SVGIG, per germline (reference sequence). The CDR3 coding sequence is TGTGCCTGGATGGGACGGGCTAGCGGGGAGGATGAGCAGTTCTTC. Its protein product is CAWMGRASGEDEQFF.

Details on this clone: The junction and the germline gene differ at one end; a read error may be behind it. DNA of the CDR3: TGTGCCAGCGGCGTAGCTACGTCAACAGGAGCTTTCTTT. Its protein product is CASGVATSTGAFF. This chain connects TRBV9 to TRBJ1-1; weak D call: TRBD1 (5 bases). Per germline, CDR1 SGDLS and CDR2 YYNGEE. The CDR3 extends over 13 amino acids.

In this sample, this clone turned up a few times. The rearrangement joins TRBV5-6 to TRBJ2-7; 7 nucleotides agree with TRBD1. This CDR3 is built from 15 residues. V shed 3 bases, J shed 2 bases, and the junction held 8 bases outside the gene matches. The germline V gene encodes CDR1 SGHDT and CDR2 YYEEEE. CDR3 in amino acids: CASSYSGQAPYEQYF. CDR3 DNA: TGTGCCAGCAGCTACTCCGGACAGGCCCCCTACGAGCAGTACTTC.

The chain combines TRBV19 with TRBJ2-3, with TRBD2 as a possible D gene (6 bases). Trimming cost V 5 bases and J 0 bases, with 9 bases left between them. There are 14 residues in the CDR3. CDR1 LNHDA and CDR2 SQIVND come from the germline V gene (reference sequence). The CDR3 coding sequence is TGTGCCAGTAGTCTAGGGACTAGCACAGATACGCAGTATTTT. Translating gives CASSLGTSTDTQYF.

The chain links TRBV7-3 to TRBJ1-1; D gene unclear. CDR1 is SGHTA and CDR2 is FQGTGA in the germline V gene. V gave up 5 bases and J gave up 3 bases, with 10 bases separating them. The CDR3 has 13 amino acids. CDR3 DNA sequence: TGTGCCAGCAGCCCCGACATATACACTGAAGCTTTCTTT. Its protein is CASSPDIYTEAFF. The full variable domain, rest sourced from reference TRBV7-3 and TRBJ1-1, is GAGVSQTPSNKVTEKGKYVELRCDPISGHTALYWYRQSLGQGPEFLIYFQGTGAADDSGLPNDRFFAVRPEGSVSTLKIQRTERGDSAVYLCASSPDIYTEAFFGQGTRLTVV.

The rearrangement joins TRBV19 to TRBJ1-4; 7 positions agree with TRBD1. This CDR3 is built from 12 residues. J was trimmed by 8 bases and V by 8 bases; bases with no gene match: 5. Germline V gives CDR1 LNHDA, CDR2 SQIVND (reference sequence). The CDR3 region has the DNA TGTGCCAGTGCAGGGGGACGGGAAAAACTGTTTTTT. Translated: CASAGGREKLFF. Drawing the rest from reference TRBV19 and TRBJ1-4, the complete variable domain is DGGITQSPKYLFRKEGQNVTLSCEQNLNHDAMYWYRQDPGQGLRLIYYSQIVNDFQKGDIAEGYSVSREKKESFPLTVTSAQKNPTAFYLCASAGGREKLFFGSGTQLSVL.

The J gene is TRBJ2-1, the V gene TRBV2; 9 nucleotides line up with TRBD2. Per germline, CDR1 SNHLY and CDR2 FYNNEI. Trimming took 0 bases from V and 4 from J; bases not matched to a gene: 7. This CDR3 spans 17 amino acids. This CDR3 reads CASSEAMWTSEYNEQFF. DNA of the CDR3: TGTGCCAGCAGTGAAGCGATGTGGACTAGCGAATACAATGAGCAGTTCTTC.

This clone was counted once. V and J are TRBV5-6 and TRBJ1-3; D remains ambiguous. V was clipped by 0 bases and J by 2 bases, with 6 bases between them. CDR1 SGHDT and CDR2 YYEEEE come from the germline V gene. This CDR3 has 14 amino acids. CDR3 sequence: CASSLVSAGNTIYF. As DNA, the CDR3 is TGTGCCAGCAGCTTGGTGTCAGCTGGAAACACCATATATTTT.

The V gene is TRBV9, the J gene TRBJ1-1, with 7 bases lining up with TRBD1. The germline V gene has CDR1 SGDLS and CDR2 YYNGEE. With V trimmed by 3 bases and J by 2 bases, 1 base remained unmatched. The CDR3 runs 13 residues. In nucleotides, the CDR3 is TGTGCCAGCAGCGACAGGGGAAACACTGAAGCTTTCTTT. It translates to CASSDRGNTEAFF. Full variable domain (rest looked up from reference TRBV9 and TRBJ1-1): DSGVTQTPKHLITATGQRVTLRCSPRSGDLSVYWYQQSLDQGLQFLIQYYNGEERAKGNILERFSAQQFPDLHSELNLSSLELGDSALYFCASSDRGNTEAFFGQGTRLTVV.